Below are 17 T cell receptor beta chains sequenced from a single sample in a study of T cell responses to AZD1222 COVID-19 vaccine. Sequencing was performed with immunoSEQ multiplex PCR; in TCRdb, only in-frame clones are kept and a portion is missing. The sample shows roughly 55,000 clones, roughly 90% of them seen only once. Sample: peripheral blood, taken on day 0 of AZD1222 vaccination. Every receptor here comes from an adult in good health.

The sample holds one count of this clone. The chain carries TRBV5-4 and TRBJ2-1, with a weak D call TRBD2 (8 bases). The CDR3 loop spans 15 amino acids. Germline-derived CDR1 and CDR2 are SGHNT and YYREEE (reference sequence). Trimming pared 4 bases from V and 9 bases from J, leaving 20 bases between. CDR3 protein: CASSGAGTRGLEQFF. The CDR3 DNA reads TGTGCCAGCAGCGGAGCCGGGACTAGGGGGCTTGAGCAGTTCTTC.

V usage is TRBV2 and J usage is TRBJ2-7; D is perhaps TRBD2 (6 bases). CDR3 length: 11 residues. Trimming pared 7 bases from V and 11 bases from J, leaving 15 bases between. CDR1 is SNHLY, CDR2 FYNNEI, per germline. The CDR3 bases are TGTGCCAGCACCGACGGCGGGGTTAAGTACTTC. The encoded protein is CASTDGGVKYF.

V usage is TRBV19 and J usage is TRBJ1-2, with D perhaps matching TRBD1 (5 bases). CDR3 length equals 14 residues. Germline V gene data show CDR1 as LNHDA and CDR2 as SQIVND (reference sequence). V was pared by 5 bases and J by 6 bases, with 16 bases between. The CDR3 loop reads CASSPGTSNDGYTF. As DNA, the CDR3 is TGTGCCAGTAGTCCCGGGACCTCCAATGATGGCTACACCTTC.

The V and J genes are TRBV2 and TRBJ2-5; no firm D call. V lost 9 bases and J 2 bases, leaving 7 bases between the germline ends. The germline V gene has CDR1 SNHLY and CDR2 FYNNEI. The CDR3 consists of 11 residues. This chain's CDR3 is CASQGQETQYF. The DNA of the CDR3 is TGTGCCAGTCAAGGTCAAGAGACCCAGTACTTC. The entire variable domain, with the rest obtained from reference TRBV2 and TRBJ2-5, is as follows: EPEVTQTPSHQVTQMGQEVILRCVPISNHLYFYWYRQILGQKVEFLVSFYNNEISEKSEIFDDQFSVERPDGSNFTLKIRSTKLEDSAMYFCASQGQETQYFGPGTRLLVL.

The chain employs TRBV3-1 (or the pseudogene TRBV3-2) and TRBJ2-5; D not resolved. The CDR3 contains 14 residues. V lost 5 bases to trimming and J lost 5 bases, with 15 bases between them. Germline assignment: CDR1 LGHDT and CDR2 YNNKEL (reference sequence). This CDR3 is CASSKTQDRETQYF. The CDR3 DNA is TGTGCCAGCAGCAAAACTCAGGATAGGGAGACCCAGTACTTC.

This chain links TRBV5-1 with TRBJ1-4; tentative D call: TRBD1 (6 bases). V was cut by 5 bases and J by 8 bases, with 16 bases left in between. This CDR3 spans 14 amino acids. Per the germline V gene, CDR1 is SGHRS and CDR2 is YFSETQ. CDR3 in amino acids: CASRIQGYEEKLFF. In DNA form, the CDR3 reads TGCGCCAGCAGAATCCAGGGGTATGAGGAAAAACTGTTTTTT.

This sequence joins TRBV29-1 and TRBJ1-4; TRBD1 agrees at 10 bases. Germline CDR1 reads SQVTM; CDR2 reads ANQGSEA. The junction had 5 bases not matched to a gene; V was cut back by 5 bases and J by 2 bases. This CDR3 spans 15 amino acids. Here the CDR3 DNA reads TGCAGCGTTCGGACAGGGGGTACTACTAATGAAAAACTGTTTTTT. Residues: CSVRTGGTTNEKLFF.

This chain connects TRBV5-1 to TRBJ2-7; 10 nucleotides agree with TRBD2. The V and J ends lost 2 bases and 0 bases, in that order; junction bases with no gene match: 8. Germline CDR1 and CDR2: SGHRS and YFSETQ. CDR3 length: 17 amino acids. For the CDR3, the DNA is TGCGCCAGCAGCTTCAAGCTAGCGGGGGCGAGCTCCTACGAGCAGTACTTC. It yields the protein CASSFKLAGASSYEQYF.

The chain combines TRBV5-1 with TRBJ1-6; TRBD1 might be the D (5 bases). The CDR3 is 16 amino acids. V dropped 1 base and J dropped 10 bases, with 18 bases sitting between them. Germline V CDR1 and CDR2: SGHRS, YFSETQ. CDR3 residues: CASSLRGPRFESPLHF. The CDR3 region has the DNA TGCGCCAGCAGCTTGAGGGGCCCGCGGTTTGAGTCACCCCTCCACTTT.

This chain connects TRBV2 to TRBJ2-3, with a weak D call TRBD1 (6 bases). The V gene's germline CDR1 is SNHLY and CDR2 FYNNEI. Trimming pared 3 bases from V and 6 bases from J, leaving 16 bases between. The CDR3 totals 15 residues. The chain's CDR3 is CASSEGARRGDTQYF. CDR3 DNA: TGTGCCAGCAGTGAGGGGGCCAGAAGGGGGGATACGCAGTATTTT.

J is TRBJ1-4 and V is TRBV28, with D unresolved. Trimming took 6 bases from V and 4 from J, leaving 18 bases between them. Germline assignment: CDR1 MDHEN and CDR2 SYDVKM. CDR3 length: 16 amino acids. Here the CDR3 reads CASSALGGSNNEKLFF. The CDR3 DNA is TGTGCCAGCAGCGCGTTGGGCGGCAGCAATAATGAAAAACTGTTTTTT.

This chain links TRBV6-6 with TRBJ2-1; 9 nucleotides line up with TRBD1. The CDR3 is 16 residues long. V dropped 2 bases and J dropped 8; count of bases not matched to a gene: 10. Looked up from germline, CDR1 is MNHNY and CDR2 is SVGAGI (reference sequence). CDR3 region: CASSYPRTGGADEQFF. CDR3 bases: TGTGCCAGCAGTTACCCTCGTACAGGGGGCGCGGATGAGCAGTTCTTC.

This chain links TRBV6-5 with TRBJ1-3, with 7 bases aligning to TRBD1. CDR3 length: 13 residues. The germline gives CDR1 MNHEY, CDR2 SVGAGI. The V and J ends lost 7 bases and 4 bases, in that order; junction bases with no gene match: 4. CDR3: CASTTGEGNTIYF. The CDR3 nucleotides read TGTGCCAGCACCACAGGGGAAGGAAACACCATATATTTT.

The chain is built from TRBV28 and TRBJ2-6; 7 bases agree with TRBD1. The germline CDR1 and CDR2 sequences are MDHEN and SYDVKM. V was pared by 3 bases and J by 2 bases, with 7 bases of the junction left unmatched. The CDR3 has 17 residues. The CDR3 DNA follows: TGTGCCAGCAGTTTTCGACAGGGTCGGACTGGGGCCAACGTCCTGACTTTC. Amino acid sequence: CASSFRQGRTGANVLTF.

A single count supports this clone. The chain combines TRBV28 with TRBJ1-2; unclear D gene. CDR1 MDHEN and CDR2 SYDVKM come from the germline V gene. The ends were cut back, 5 bases at V and 7 bases at J, with 23 bases in the middle. The CDR3 sequence is 16 residues long. This CDR3 is CASSPSREGSLIGYTF. In DNA, the CDR3 is TGTGCCAGCAGTCCATCCCGGGAAGGATCACTTATTGGCTACACCTTC.

This chain uses TRBV28 with TRBJ1-5; maybe TRBD1 (6 bases). Germline CDR1 is MDHEN and CDR2 is SYDVKM. The CDR3 is 15 amino acids. Trimming stripped 10 bases from V and 1 base from J, with 17 bases between. CDR3 residues: CATLFQGISNQPQHF. CDR3 DNA: TGTGCCACTTTATTCCAGGGGATCAGCAATCAGCCCCAGCATTTT. The whole variable domain, filled in from reference TRBV28 and TRBJ1-5, reads DVKVTQSSRYLVKRTGEKVFLECVQDMDHENMFWYRQDPGLGLRLIYFSYDVKMKEKGDIPEGYSVSREKKERFSLILESASTNQTSMYLCATLFQGISNQPQHFGDGTRLSIL.

This sequence joins TRBV19 and TRBJ1-2, with D maybe TRBD1 (5 bases). The CDR3 totals 13 residues. Germline V gives CDR1 LNHDA, CDR2 SQIVND (reference sequence). V was shortened by 7 bases and J by 3 bases, with 12 bases between the two germline ends. The DNA of the CDR3 is TGTGCCAGTAAGGACGGGACGGACTATGGCTACACCTTC. It specifies CASKDGTDYGYTF.